This T cell receptor (beta chain) was captured by sequencing in a study of identical twins. Via MiXCR, TCRdb re-called the 5' RACE reads, giving one row per CDR3 protein. The sample has approximately 490,000 distinct CDR3 sequences, 20% to 25% seen once. The germline V gene encodes CDR1 SGHTA and CDR2 FQGTGA. J was trimmed by 7 bases and V by 4 bases; bases with no gene match: 13. The CDR3 sequence is 17 residues long. The sample was also linked to a second study, of yellow fever vaccine responses in identical twins.

The sequence came from a young woman in good health. The chain links TRBV7-3 to TRBJ2-1, with 10 positions matching TRBD2. Input material: CD4+ T cells sorted from blood. This CDR3 is CASSSKGLAGVGNEQFF. As DNA, the CDR3 is TGTGCCAGCAGCTCAAAAGGGCTAGCGGGAGTAGGTAATGAGCAGTTCTTC.